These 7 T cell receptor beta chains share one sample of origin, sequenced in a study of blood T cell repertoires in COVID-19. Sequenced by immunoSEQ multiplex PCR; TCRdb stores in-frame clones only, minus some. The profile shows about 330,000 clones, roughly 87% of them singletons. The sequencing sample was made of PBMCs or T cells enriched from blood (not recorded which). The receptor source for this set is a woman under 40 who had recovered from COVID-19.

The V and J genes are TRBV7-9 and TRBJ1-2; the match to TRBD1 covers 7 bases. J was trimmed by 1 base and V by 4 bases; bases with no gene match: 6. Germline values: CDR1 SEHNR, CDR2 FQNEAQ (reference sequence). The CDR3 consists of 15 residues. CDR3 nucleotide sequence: TGTGCCAGCAGCTCCACAGGGGACCATAACTATGGCTACACCTTC. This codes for CASSSTGDHNYGYTF. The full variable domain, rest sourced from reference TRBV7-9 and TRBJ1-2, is DTGVSQNPRHKITKRGQNVTFRCDPISEHNRLYWYRQTLGQGPEFLTYFQNEAQLEKSRLLSDRFSAERPKGSFSTLEIQRTEQGDSAMYLCASSSTGDHNYGYTFGSGTRLTVV.

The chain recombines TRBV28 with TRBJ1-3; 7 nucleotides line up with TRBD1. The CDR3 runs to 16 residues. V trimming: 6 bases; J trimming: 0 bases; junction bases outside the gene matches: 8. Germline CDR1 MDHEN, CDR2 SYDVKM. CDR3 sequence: CASSVGTAHSGNTIYF. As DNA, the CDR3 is TGTGCCAGCAGCGTTGGGACAGCTCACTCTGGAAACACCATATATTTT.

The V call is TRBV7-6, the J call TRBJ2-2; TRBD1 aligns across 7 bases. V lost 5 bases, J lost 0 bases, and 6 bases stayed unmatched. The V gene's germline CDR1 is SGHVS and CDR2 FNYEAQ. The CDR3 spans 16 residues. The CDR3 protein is CASSLWTGTNTGELFF. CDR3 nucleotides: TGTGCCAGCAGCCTATGGACAGGCACGAACACCGGGGAGCTGTTTTTT.

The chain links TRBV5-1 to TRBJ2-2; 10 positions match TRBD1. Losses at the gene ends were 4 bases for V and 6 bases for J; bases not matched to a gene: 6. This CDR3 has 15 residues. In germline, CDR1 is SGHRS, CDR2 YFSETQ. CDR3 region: CASSGPDRGAGELFF. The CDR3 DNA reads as TGCGCCAGCAGCGGCCCGGACAGGGGGGCCGGGGAGCTGTTTTTT.

CDR3 sequence reads: CASSTLEDRGETQYF. The CDR3 DNA reads as TGTGCCAGCAGTACCTTAGAGGACAGGGGAGAGACCCAGTACTTC. This chain links TRBV2 with TRBJ2-5; 9 nucleotides align to TRBD1. J was trimmed by 4 bases and V by 5 bases; bases with no gene match: 8. Germline V gene data show CDR1 as SNHLY and CDR2 as FYNNEI. The CDR3 loop spans 15 amino acids.

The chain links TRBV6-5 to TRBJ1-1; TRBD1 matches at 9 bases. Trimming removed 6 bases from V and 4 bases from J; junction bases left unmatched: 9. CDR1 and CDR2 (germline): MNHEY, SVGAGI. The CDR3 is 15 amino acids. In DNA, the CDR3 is TGTGCCAGCAGCCGTTCGACAGGGGGGACCACTGAAGCTTTCTTT. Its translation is CASSRSTGGTTEAFF.

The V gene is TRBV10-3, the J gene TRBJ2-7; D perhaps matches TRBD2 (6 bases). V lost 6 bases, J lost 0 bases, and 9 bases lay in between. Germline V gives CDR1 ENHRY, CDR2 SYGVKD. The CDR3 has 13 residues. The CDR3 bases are TGTGCCATCAGGGGGGGATCCTCCTACGAGCAGTACTTC. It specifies CAIRGGSSYEQYF.